A single count supports the clone carrying this TCR beta chain. Its matching antigen is unknown. These data originate in a study of T cell repertoires in ileal Crohn's disease. As for the study in general: About half received postoperative treatment, roughly twelve with thiopurines and 15 to 20 anti-TNF.

Study results and caveats: Postoperative endoscopy occurred within one year, median 6.9 months.

Time point indicated: neoterminal ileum biopsy at postoperative endoscopy, about 6 months after surgery. Roughly 470 nanograms of biopsy DNA per sample underwent TCRB immunosequencing. Sequencing used immunoSEQ multiplex PCR; TCRdb keeps in-frame clones, though not all of them. The sample lists some 10,000 clones; roughly 80% were seen once. V lost 7 bases and J 5 bases, leaving 11 bases between the germline ends. The germline gives CDR1 MNHNS, CDR2 SASEGT. The CDR3 loop spans 13 amino acids. This chain links TRBV6-1 with TRBJ1-4; D is ambiguous. The sequencing input was ileal tissue. This clonotype was obtained from an adult with Crohn's disease. The CDR3 region is CASKRRPNEKLFF. In DNA form, the CDR3 reads TGTGCCAGCAAGAGGAGGCCGAATGAAAAACTGTTTTTT.